This entry features one T cell receptor (beta chain) sequence. Germline-derived CDR1 and CDR2 are SGHDT and YYEEEE. J gave up 0 bases and V 2 bases, and 4 bases lay outside the gene matches. The CDR3 sequence is 15 residues long. This sample was included in a study of blood T cell repertoires in COVID-19. Study-wide background: Researchers got acute and convalescent COVID-19 samples from the United States, Italy and Spain. Nucleic acid was either cDNA or gDNA, and it came from T cells, B-cell-depleted T cells, or PBMCs.

Per the authors' pipeline: Reference gene primer amplification in the assay estimated nucleated cell counts. The repertoire was sequenced with immunoSEQ multiplex PCR; TCRdb's copy has only in-frame clones and lacks some. That table gives V, J and clone size, and the DNA gave D and trimming. The sample lists 270,000 or so clones, 83% seen once, with 9.4% in the top ten. Sequencing input: peripheral blood. This clonotype originated in a woman aged 50 to 60 who had recovered from COVID-19. The chain combines TRBV5-6 with TRBJ2-7; 8 bases align to TRBD2. In DNA, the CDR3 is TGTGCCAGCAGCTTAGCGGGAGCCTCCTCCTACGAGCAGTACTTC. This gives the protein CASSLAGASSYEQYF.